This T cell receptor (beta chain) was recovered during a study of beta chain features in type 1 diabetes (dated by TCRdb to 2016 to 2018). In the study overall: Patients and healthy donors did not differ in mean age, gender distribution, total cell number or subset yield. A total of 107,917,701 sorted cells were examined across all samples, and the number of cells per subset was strongly correlated with RNA yield. In the study, recently diagnosed type 1 diabetes patients and matched healthy donors were compared on the TCRB repertoires of their sorted circulating CD4+ T cell subsets. Regulatory and stem cell-like memory subsets were obtained from only 8 patients and about eight healthy donors, while naive and central memory subsets were obtained from all 28 donors. On the study overall, not on this receptor specifically: In all four CD4+ subsets, TCRB CDR3 length was moderately but significantly shorter in type 1 diabetes patients. PCR may preferentially amplify shorter templates, but because patient and control samples were amplified and corrected together, any resulting skew would affect both groups equally. Only small numbers of individuals were included in the HLA sub-analyses, which left unresolved whether HLA type had any influence on TCRB rearrangement. Patients with type 1 diabetes made fewer insertions and deleted more nucleotides at VDJ recombination sites, implying thymic rearrangement abnormalities. Because cDNA was sequenced instead of genomic DNA, activated cells with high expression could be over-represented, although the groups did not differ in activation or CD3 levels. Naive, central memory and regulatory TCRB repertoires appeared to be more similar among patients than among healthy donors.

A word on this clone: What this receptor recognizes is not known. No much larger clone is present one base from it, and per-base qualities are unavailable.

According to the germline V gene (reference sequence), CDR1 reads GTSNPN and CDR2 reads SVGIG. Inclusive of the bounding cysteine and phenylalanine, the CDR3 is 12 residues long. Here the CDR3 DNA is all that survives: 36 bases in frame from base 1. The entire isolated RNA was reverse transcribed using the High Capacity cDNA Reverse Transcription Kit, and thus expressed TCRB transcripts were sequenced. Deep immunoSEQ sequencing was performed on naive, central memory and regulatory T cell samples, with an average of approximately 3.9 million total reads per sample. After sorted cells were lysed in RLT buffer, RNA was extracted with DNase-treated RNeasy Micro or Mini kits, with the choice depending on cell number. To prevent cross-contamination, every cell subset was processed on its own, while patient and healthy donor samples were processed together. TCRB sequences were amplified from cDNA with the immunoSEQ multiplex PCR, producing 87-bp fragments spanning the CDR3 region. Sequencing of the amplicons was performed on the Illumina HiSeq platform. Under the source paper's analysis protocol: Synthetic template baselines were used to correct PCR bias computationally, reads within Hamming distance 2 were collapsed together, and singletons that could not be merged were discarded. Reads were aligned against IMGT so that V, D and J genes, CDR3 length and insertions or deletions at six rearrangement sites could be assigned. Within each subset, clonotype counts were normalized to sorted cell number, after which true diversity and Gini coefficients were computed with the tcR R package. The overlap coefficient, calculated on TCRB nucleotide sequences, was used to measure repertoire sharing. TCRdb re-hosts the immuneACCESS table, in-frame sequences only. Its copies lack some clones; in the studies checked, an unresolved V gene accounts for under half of them, and the cause for the rest is not known. Clone size and the V and J calls come from that table; the DNA yielded D and trimming. Present in this sample are around 250,000 clones, roughly 30% of which were seen just once. 3% to 4% of the sample is held by the ten biggest clonotypes.

From each donor, a single peripheral blood sample of about 116 mL on average was drawn into heparinised tubes. Naive, central memory, regulatory and stem cell-like memory CD4+ T cells were sorted on a BD FACSAria II using a panel including CD45RO, CCR7, CD25, CD127, CD95 and CD27. Purity was above 95% for every sorted population. PBMCs were isolated right away by Lymphoprep density gradient centrifugation and were stained directly, without culture. So that batch effects would be minimized, each experiment stained and sorted samples in pairs, pairing one healthy donor with one patient. The sample was central memory CD4+ T cells from blood. This receptor was obtained from a man aged 30 to 45 in good health. In this chain, TRBV30 is recombined with TRBJ2-5, and the D gene may be TRBD1, 7 bases matching. Gene TRBJ2-7 matches the end of the DNA better, so the J call may be wrong. The base sequence is TGTGCCCGGGGGACAGTCTCAAACGAGCAGTACTTC. This gives the protein CARGTVSNEQYF.